Following are 23 T cell receptor beta chains from one sample sequenced in a study of molecular identifiers for immune sequencing clone quantification. TCRdb called the PCR reads again in MiXCR, with one record for every CDR3 protein. Among about 510,000 distinct CDR3 sequences listed, 20% to 25% were seen once. Sequencing input: naive CD8+ T cells from blood, with Jurkat cell RNA spiked in. Subset denoted: FACS-sorted CD8+CD4-CCR7+CD45RA+ naive T cells. These receptors were taken from a human donor in good health. Some libraries in this study had Jurkat cell RNA spiked in.

Turning to this clonotype: A much more abundant neighbour one base away suggests this may be a read error. The rearrangement uses TRBV6-2 or TRBV6-3 and TRBJ2-7; TRBD2 aligns across 7 bases. The germline gives CDR1 MNHEY, CDR2 SVGEGT. This CDR3 contains 15 residues. CDR3 in amino acids: CASSYPRDYRYEQCF. DNA of the CDR3: TGTGCCAGCAGTTACCCCCGGGACTACCGTTACGAGCAGTGCTTC.

The chain combines TRBV20-1 with TRBJ1-1; possibly TRBD1 for D (5 bases). Trimming took 3 bases from V and 1 from J, leaving 24 bases between them. CDR1 is DFQATT and CDR2 is SNEGSKA in the germline V gene (reference sequence). The CDR3 sequence is 18 residues long. CDR3 sequence: CSASDRGVDGGWNTEAFF. The DNA of the CDR3 is TGCAGTGCTAGTGATCGGGGGGTAGACGGAGGTTGGAACACTGAAGCTTTCTTT.

J is TRBJ2-3 and V is TRBV19; 7 nucleotides agree with TRBD2. CDR3 length: 13 residues. V trimming: 8 bases; J trimming: 2 bases; junction bases outside the gene matches: 4. Per the germline V gene, CDR1 is LNHDA and CDR2 is SQIVND (reference sequence). The DNA of the CDR3 is TGTGCCAGTGGGACTACCCTCACAGATACGCAGTATTTT. This translates into CASGTTLTDTQYF.

This clonotype was seen at least ten times. The V and J genes are TRBV24-1 and TRBJ2-3, with TRBD1 matching over 11 bases. The V segment lost 4 bases and the J segment 6 bases; nucleotides outside the gene matches: 8. This CDR3 is 16 amino acids long. CDR1 is KGHDR, CDR2 SFDVKD, per germline. CDR3 amino acids: CATSESGQGAADTQYF. Here the CDR3 DNA reads TGTGCCACCAGTGAGAGCGGACAGGGGGCCGCCGATACGCAGTATTTT.

In its sample, this clonotype was seen many times. The chain combines TRBV7-6 with TRBJ1-5; 11 nucleotides match TRBD1. The V gene's germline CDR1 is SGHVS and CDR2 FNYEAQ. V was pared by 5 bases and J by 7 bases, with 7 bases of the junction left unmatched. The CDR3 has 15 amino acids. In DNA form, the CDR3 reads TGTGCCAGCAGCGCCGGACAGGGGGCGAGGCAGCCCCAGCATTTT. It specifies CASSAGQGARQPQHF.

This clonotype was seen a handful of times. One end of the junction is discordant with germline, which a read error may explain. The genes are TRBV7-2 and TRBJ2-7; D might be TRBD1 (6 bases). Germline values: CDR1 SGHTA, CDR2 FQGNSA. The CDR3 has 14 residues. The CDR3: CASSFFTGPYERYF. CDR3 coding DNA: TGTGCCAGCAGCTTTTTTACAGGGCCCTACGAGCGGTACTTC.

The gene calls are TRBV7-9 and TRBJ1-1; 7 nucleotides line up with TRBD1. The J segment lost 10 bases and the V segment lost 5 bases, leaving 10 bases of the junction unmatched. Germline V gene data show CDR1 as SEHNR and CDR2 as FQNEAQ (reference sequence). This CDR3 spans 13 amino acids. As DNA, the CDR3 is TGTGCCAGCAGCCCGGACAGGTCCATCGGAGCTTTCTTT. Its protein is CASSPDRSIGAFF.

This clonotype was picked up a small number of times. The chain joins TRBV11-2 to TRBJ2-1; D is uncertain. V lost 4 bases and J 0 bases, leaving 10 bases between the germline ends. The CDR3 is 15 residues long. The germline V gene has CDR1 SGHAT and CDR2 FQNNGV. In nucleotides, the CDR3 is TGTGCCAGCAGCTCATACAGTAGCTCCTACAATGAGCAGTTCTTC. This codes for CASSSYSSSYNEQFF.

This clonotype came up a few times. V is TRBV15 and J is TRBJ1-1; D not resolved. V was pared by 1 base and J by 6 bases, with 3 bases between. The CDR3 has 11 residues. Germline CDR1 LNHNV, CDR2 YYDKDF (reference sequence). Written as DNA, the CDR3 is TGTGCCACCAGCAGAGGGGCTGAAGCTTTCTTT. Its translation is CATSRGAEAFF.

About this clonotype: This is likely a read error, given that the CDR3 carries no conserved phenylalanine or tryptophan at its end. The V and J genes are TRBV20-1 and TRBJ1-5; the match to TRBD1 covers 7 bases. V dropped 0 bases and J dropped 3; count of bases not matched to a gene: 5. The V gene's germline CDR1 is DFQATT and CDR2 SNEGSKA (reference sequence). CDR3 length: 15 residues. For the CDR3, the DNA is TGCAGTGCTAGAGAGCAGGGGGGGGTCAATCAGCCCCAGCATCTT. As protein: CSAREQGGVNQPQHL.

This rearrangement joins TRBV27 to TRBJ2-7; the D gene could be TRBD1 or TRBD2 (5 bases each). This CDR3 has 15 amino acids. The ends were cut back, 2 bases at V and 7 bases at J, with 18 bases in the middle. CDR1 is MNHEY and CDR2 is SMNVEV in the germline V gene (reference sequence). The CDR3 DNA sequence: TGTGCCAGCAGTTTAGGGGGTGTAACGTCTAGGGAGCAGTACTTC. This sequence encodes CASSLGGVTSREQYF.

In this sample, this clonotype turned up many times. V gene TRBV7-2 combines with J gene TRBJ1-1; 8 bases align to TRBD1. The CDR3 extends over 11 amino acids. Germline V lookup: CDR1 SGHTA, CDR2 FQGNSA. With V trimmed by 5 bases and J by 12 bases, 5 bases remained unmatched. As DNA, the CDR3 is TGTGCCAGCAGCACCGGACAGGGCCCTTTCTTT. It codes for CASSTGQGPFF.

There are a few counts of this clonotype. The V call is TRBV19, the J call TRBJ1-2; D ambiguous. CDR3 length: 16 residues. CDR1 and CDR2 from the germline V gene are LNHDA and SQIVND (reference sequence). Deletions cut 3 bases from V and 0 bases from J, with 14 bases between. The CDR3 nucleotides read TGTGCCAGTAGTATGTATGAGACAACAACTAACTATGGCTACACCTTC. Residues: CASSMYETTTNYGYTF.

The sample holds many counts of this clonotype. The chain is built from TRBV7-2 and TRBJ2-7; D possibly matches TRBD1 or TRBD2 (5 bases each). The V gene lost 7 bases and the J gene lost 9 bases, with 25 bases spanning the gap. The CDR3 runs 15 residues. Germline V gives CDR1 SGHTA, CDR2 FQGNSA. CDR3 bases: TGTGCCAGCACCAACGAACCTGGGGGATGGGACGGGCAGTACTTC. Protein product: CASTNEPGGWDGQYF.

This clonotype has at least ten counts. The chain joins TRBV14 to TRBJ2-7; D is undetermined. Looked up from germline, CDR1 is SGHDN and CDR2 is FVKESK. The CDR3 has 16 residues. V was shortened by 4 bases and J by 4 bases, with 20 bases between the two germline ends. The CDR3 coding sequence is TGTGCCAGCAGCCCCTCCCGGAACGCCGGTAAATACGAGCAGTACTTC. This sequence encodes CASSPSRNAGKYEQYF.

V is TRBV5-6 and J is TRBJ2-7, with D perhaps TRBD1 (6 bases). The CDR3 totals 16 residues. Between the trimmed V and J ends, which lost 1 base and 4 bases, there was a span of 18 bases. Looked up from germline, CDR1 is SGHDT and CDR2 is YYEEEE. CDR3 DNA: TGTGCCAGCAGCTTGTTCAGGGGACCGCCGCCTTACGAGCAGTACTTC. Translated, it gives CASSLFRGPPPYEQYF.

A few counts support this clonotype. The V call is TRBV28, the J call TRBJ1-5; D not certain. Trimming cost V 11 bases and J 0 bases, with 11 bases left between them. CDR1 and CDR2 (germline): MDHEN, SYDVKM. The CDR3 spans 13 residues. The CDR3 spells CAVGSFSNQPQHF. CDR3 DNA: TGTGCCGTGGGGTCCTTTAGCAATCAGCCCCAGCATTTT. Full variable domain (outside the CDR3, taken from reference TRBV28 and TRBJ1-5): DVKVTQSSRYLVKRTGEKVFLECVQDMDHENMFWYRQDPGLGLRLIYFSYDVKMKEKGDIPEGYSVSREKKERFSLILESASTNQTSMYLCAVGSFSNQPQHFGDGTRLSIL.

The chain has TRBV12-3 or TRBV12-4 and TRBJ2-1; TRBD2 agrees at 9 bases. The CDR3 loop spans 17 amino acids. The ends lost 3 bases at V and 7 bases at J; junction bases unmatched: 13. The CDR3: CASSLRPSGIKGNEQFF. CDR3 DNA sequence: TGTGCCAGCAGTTTGAGGCCTAGCGGGATCAAGGGGAATGAGCAGTTCTTC.

This clonotype was counted a few times. The chain carries TRBV2 and TRBJ1-4; 8 positions match TRBD1. The trim removed 3 bases at V and 4 bases at J, leaving 4 bases unmatched. The germline V gene has CDR1 SNHLY and CDR2 FYNNEI. The CDR3 runs 15 residues. This CDR3 reads CASSEDREGNEKLFF. CDR3 nucleotide sequence: TGTGCCAGCAGTGAGGACAGGGAAGGTAATGAAAAACTGTTTTTT.

Ten or more counts support this clonotype. V and J are TRBV6-6 and TRBJ2-7; perhaps D is TRBD1 or TRBD2 (6 bases each). This CDR3 has 12 amino acids. V dropped 8 bases and J dropped 2 bases, with 10 bases sitting between them. Germline loops: CDR1 MNHNY, CDR2 SVGAGI (reference sequence). CDR3 loop: CASFRGPYEQYF. Here the CDR3 DNA reads TGTGCCAGCTTTCGGGGGCCCTACGAGCAGTACTTC.

This chain uses TRBV4-1 with TRBJ2-3; D is possibly TRBD1 (5 bases). The tail of the sequence fits TRBJ1-5 better, so the J call may be wrong. Per the germline V gene, CDR1 is MGHRA and CDR2 is YSYEKL. CDR3 length equals 15 residues. The CDR3 DNA is TGCGCCAGCAGCCCCGGGACTGTTAGCACAGATACGCAGCATTTT. Its translation: CASSPGTVSTDTQHF.

This clonotype was detected ten times or more. This rearrangement joins TRBV13 to TRBJ2-3; D is unclear. From germline, CDR1 is PRHDT and CDR2 FYEKMQ (reference sequence). Trimming pared 3 bases from V and 5 bases from J, leaving 12 bases between. CDR3 length: 14 residues. CDR3 nucleotides: TGTGCCAGCAGCTTTGGGTCTTCCCTAGATACGCAGTATTTT. Amino acids: CASSFGSSLDTQYF.

A remark on this clonotype: No conserved phenylalanine or tryptophan is present at the end of the CDR3, so a read error is the likely explanation. The rearrangement joins TRBV9 to TRBJ2-3; no definite D call. The V end was cut by 0 bases, the J end by 2 bases, with 10 bases between. The CDR3 has 15 residues. Germline CDR1 reads SGDLS; CDR2 reads YYNGEE. CDR3 in amino acids: CASSVVDSSTDTQYL. CDR3 sequence (DNA): TGTGCCAGCAGCGTAGTAGACTCTTCCACAGATACGCAGTATCTT.